The 22 T cell receptor beta chains below all came from one sample that was sequenced in a study of CD8 T cells in ankylosing spondylitis. TCRdb redid the calling of the 5' RACE reads with MiXCR, one entry per CDR3 protein. The sample has some 220,000 distinct CDR3 sequences; roughly 8% are singletons. The sequenced material came from blood, either unsorted or a sorted T cell fraction (not recorded which). Receptors were obtained from a female donor with ankylosing spondylitis or in good health (not recorded which).

This clonotype was picked up many times. The chain uses TRBV20-1 and TRBJ2-3, with D tentatively TRBD2 (5 bases). The CDR3 length is 13 residues. V was trimmed by 6 bases and J by 4 bases, leaving 14 bases between them. Germline-derived CDR1 and CDR2 are DFQATT and SNEGSKA (reference sequence). CDR3 in amino acids: CSAFGLGADTQYF. The CDR3 DNA reads TGCAGTGCCTTTGGACTCGGCGCAGATACGCAGTATTTT.

This chain links TRBV5-6 with TRBJ2-6; D uncertain. CDR1 SGHDT and CDR2 YYEEEE come from the germline V gene. The CDR3 is 15 residues long. Between the trimmed V and J ends, which lost 3 bases and 0 bases, there was a span of 7 bases. Here the CDR3 reads CASSSIVSGANVLTF. In nucleotides, the CDR3 is TGTGCCAGCAGCTCAATAGTCTCTGGGGCCAACGTCCTGACTTTC.

This clonotype was seen repeatedly, ten times or more. V and J are TRBV13 and TRBJ2-7; no clear D gene. The germline V gene has CDR1 PRHDT and CDR2 FYEKMQ (reference sequence). V was cut by 5 bases and J by 5 bases, with 13 bases left in between. The CDR3 runs to 13 residues. CDR3 sequence reads: CASSPALMDEQYF. CDR3 DNA sequence: TGTGCCAGCAGCCCAGCCCTAATGGACGAGCAGTACTTC.

In this sample, this clonotype turned up many times. The rearrangement joins TRBV5-1 to TRBJ2-1; 7 bases match TRBD2. Germline loops: CDR1 SGHRS, CDR2 YFSETQ. The CDR3 length is 15 residues. V dropped 4 bases and J dropped 6; count of bases not matched to a gene: 10. CDR3 sequence: CASSKRVAGRNEQFF. CDR3 in DNA: TGCGCCAGCAGCAAGAGGGTAGCGGGTCGCAATGAGCAGTTCTTC.

This clonotype was counted many times. This rearrangement joins TRBV28 to TRBJ1-1; no clear D gene. Trimming stripped 3 bases from V and 0 bases from J, with 11 bases between. This CDR3 region has 15 residues. The germline CDR1 and CDR2 sequences are MDHEN and SYDVKM. Here the CDR3 DNA reads TGTGCCAGCAGTTTTTTTTATGGATTGAACACTGAAGCTTTCTTT. Its protein product is CASSFFYGLNTEAFF.

This clonotype was seen ten or more times. The chain uses TRBV10-3 and TRBJ2-7, with 11 bases identical to TRBD1. The CDR3 totals 15 residues. With V trimmed by 2 bases and J by 7 bases, 7 bases remained unmatched. The V gene's germline CDR1 is ENHRY and CDR2 SYGVKD. This CDR3 reads CAISEEGQGGKEQYF. The CDR3 DNA reads as TGTGCCATCAGTGAGGAGGGACAGGGGGGAAAAGAGCAGTACTTC.

This clonotype has a count of ten or more. CDR3 in DNA: TGTGCCAGCAGTCCATCTACGAGCGGGAGCTACGAGCAGTACTTC. It translates to CASSPSTSGSYEQYF. The gene calls are TRBV12-3 or TRBV12-4 and TRBJ2-7; the match to TRBD2 covers 8 bases. The trim removed 5 bases at V and 3 bases at J, leaving 9 bases unmatched. The CDR3 consists of 15 residues.

This clonotype appeared many times. The rearrangement links TRBV5-1 to TRBJ1-2, with no clear D. The CDR3 totals 12 residues. Trimming removed 1 base from V and 6 bases from J, with 7 bases in between. CDR1 and CDR2 from the germline V gene are SGHRS and YFSETQ. The CDR3 reads CASSLSGNGYTF. The CDR3 DNA reads TGCGCCAGCAGCTTGTCTGGGAATGGCTACACCTTC.

This clonotype was recorded at least ten times. The V call is TRBV6-5, the J call TRBJ2-5; D not resolved. The CDR3 is 16 amino acids. V lost 2 bases, J lost 5 bases, and 18 bases lay in between. Germline V CDR1 and CDR2: MNHEY, SVGAGI. The CDR3 here is CASSYPSPDQVETQYF. Written as DNA, the CDR3 is TGTGCCAGCAGTTACCCCTCCCCTGATCAAGTGGAGACCCAGTACTTC.

This clonotype was counted many times. V is TRBV7-3 and J is TRBJ2-1, with a tentative D call TRBD2 (5 bases). The germline V and J ends were trimmed by 2 bases and 8 bases, with 13 bases remaining between them. Germline CDR1 is SGHTA and CDR2 is FQGTGA. The CDR3 spans 14 residues. CDR3 DNA sequence: TGTGCCAGCAGCTTATACGGGATAAACGATGAGCAGTTCTTC. It yields the protein CASSLYGINDEQFF.

Comments on this clonotype: A read error may explain this, as a much larger clone is one base away. The chain links TRBV9 to TRBJ2-6; tentatively, D is TRBD1 (6 bases). Germline CDR1 SGDLS, CDR2 YYNGEE. This CDR3 comprises 17 residues. Written as DNA, the CDR3 is TGTGCCAGCAGCGTAGGATGGGGGCCGGCCGGGGCCAGCGTCCTGACTTTC. Its translation: CASSVGWGPAGASVLTF.

This clonotype was recorded at least ten times. The chain combines TRBV9 with TRBJ2-1; 11 bases fit TRBD2. CDR1 SGDLS and CDR2 YYNGEE come from the germline V gene. The CDR3 runs to 16 residues. V shed 4 bases and J 8 bases; nucleotides not matched to a gene: 11. CDR3 sequence (DNA): TGTGCCAGCAGCTCATCATTAGCGGGAGGGACAGATGAGCAGTTCTTC. It encodes CASSSSLAGGTDEQFF.

This clonotype was observed at least ten times. This sequence joins TRBV27 and TRBJ2-7; 10 nucleotides agree with TRBD2. CDR1 is MNHEY and CDR2 is SMNVEV in the germline V gene (reference sequence). The V gene end was trimmed by 3 bases and the J gene end by 4 bases; junction bases not matched to a gene: 3. This CDR3 comprises 14 residues. CDR3 in DNA: TGTGCCAGCAGTTTGGATAGCGGGAGGTACGAGCAGTACTTC. Translation gives CASSLDSGRYEQYF.

The sample holds one count of this clonotype. Possible read error: a much larger clone is one base away. The V gene is TRBV7-9, the J gene TRBJ1-4, with 7 bases matching TRBD1. The CDR3 is 14 amino acids. The J segment lost 5 bases and the V segment lost 4 bases, leaving 4 bases of the junction unmatched. From germline, CDR1 is SEHNR and CDR2 FQNEAQ (reference sequence). The CDR3, as DNA: TGTGCCAGCAGCTCCGGGACAGAGAATGAAAAACTGTTTTTT. It is translated as CASSSGTENEKLFF.

This clonotype occurred many times. The V gene is TRBV10-3, the J gene TRBJ2-7; no reliable D call. V gave up 2 bases and J gave up 5 bases, with 10 bases separating them. Germline CDR1 is ENHRY and CDR2 is SYGVKD. The CDR3 runs 13 residues. The CDR3 reads CAISEQTSNEQYF. The CDR3 DNA follows: TGTGCCATCAGTGAGCAGACATCAAACGAGCAGTACTTC.

In this sample, this clonotype turned up many times. Here the CDR3 reads CAIMATTGNTGELFF. The DNA of the CDR3 is TGTGCCATCATGGCGACGACAGGGAACACCGGGGAGCTGTTTTTT. The V gene is TRBV10-3, the J gene TRBJ2-2, with D tentatively TRBD1 (6 bases). Germline V gives CDR1 ENHRY, CDR2 SYGVKD. The CDR3 has 15 residues. The V gene lost 7 bases and the J gene lost 1 base, with 13 bases spanning the gap.

The sample holds a few counts of this clonotype. The genes are TRBV2 and TRBJ2-3, with TRBD2 matching over 9 bases. The CDR3 runs to 16 residues. With 9 bases clipped from V and 5 bases from J, the junction kept 15 bases outside the gene matches. Germline CDR1 reads SNHLY; CDR2 reads FYNNEI. CDR3: CARSGGAGLARDTQYF. In DNA form, the CDR3 reads TGTGCCAGAAGCGGGGGCGCGGGACTAGCCAGAGATACGCAGTATTTT.

In its sample, this clonotype was seen many times. This chain joins TRBV20-1 and TRBJ2-3; D assignment may be TRBD1 or TRBD2 (5 bases each). The CDR3 totals 15 residues. Germline CDR1 is DFQATT and CDR2 is SNEGSKA (reference sequence). Trimming left V 5 bases short and J 2 bases short, with 17 bases between. The CDR3 loop reads CSAPSGPGHTDTQYF. CDR3 nucleotides: TGCAGTGCTCCCTCGGGCCCGGGGCACACAGATACGCAGTATTTT.

This clonotype showed up many times. This rearrangement joins TRBV5-1 to TRBJ2-6; 7 bases fit TRBD2. The CDR3 covers 17 residues. Germline values: CDR1 SGHRS, CDR2 YFSETQ. The trim removed 3 bases at V and 3 bases at J, leaving 9 bases unmatched. The CDR3 DNA is TGCGCCAGCAGCTCCCCGGGACTATCAGGTGGGGCCAACGTCCTGACTTTC. The encoded protein is CASSSPGLSGGANVLTF.

This clonotype occurred many times. The CDR3 loop is CASSLGWDQPQHF. CDR3 sequence (DNA): TGTGCCAGCAGCCTAGGTTGGGATCAGCCCCAGCATTTT. The chain carries TRBV6-2 or TRBV6-3 and TRBJ1-5; D not certain. CDR3 length equals 13 residues. Germline V gives CDR1 MNHEY, CDR2 SVGEGT. V was cut by 6 bases and J by 5 bases, with 11 bases left in between.

This clonotype was counted ten times or more. The rearrangement uses TRBV20-1 and TRBJ2-2; D is unclear. CDR3 length equals 14 residues. V was clipped by 4 bases and J by 1 base, with 10 bases between them. The germline CDR1 and CDR2 sequences are DFQATT and SNEGSKA (reference sequence). The CDR3 loop reads CSAILHRNTGELFF. CDR3 sequence (DNA): TGCAGTGCTATATTACACCGGAACACCGGGGAGCTGTTTTTT.

J is TRBJ2-5 and V is TRBV4-3; D is possibly TRBD1 or TRBD2 (7 bases each). Germline CDR1 reads LGHNA; CDR2 reads YSLEER. CDR3 length: 16 residues. Trimming pared 4 bases from V and 3 bases from J, leaving 18 bases between. This CDR3 reads CASSPQGVRGEETQYF. The CDR3, as DNA: TGCGCCAGCAGCCCTCAGGGGGTACGGGGGGAAGAGACCCAGTACTTC.